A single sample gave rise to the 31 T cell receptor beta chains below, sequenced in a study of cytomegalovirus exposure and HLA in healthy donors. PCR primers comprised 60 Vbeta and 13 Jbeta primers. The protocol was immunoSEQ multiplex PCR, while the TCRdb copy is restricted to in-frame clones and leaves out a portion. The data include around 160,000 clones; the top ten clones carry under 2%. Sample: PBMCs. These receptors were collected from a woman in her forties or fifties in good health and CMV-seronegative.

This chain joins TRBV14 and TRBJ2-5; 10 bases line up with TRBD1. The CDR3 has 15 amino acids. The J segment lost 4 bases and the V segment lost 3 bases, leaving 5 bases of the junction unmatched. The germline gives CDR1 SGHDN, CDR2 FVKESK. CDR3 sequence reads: CASSQGWTGGETQYF. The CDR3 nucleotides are TGTGCCAGCAGCCAGGGATGGACAGGGGGAGAGACCCAGTACTTC.

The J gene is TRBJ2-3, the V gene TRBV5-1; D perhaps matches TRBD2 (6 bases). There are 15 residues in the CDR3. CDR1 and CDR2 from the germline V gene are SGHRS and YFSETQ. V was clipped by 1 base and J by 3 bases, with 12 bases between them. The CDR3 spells CASSLQREWTDTQYF. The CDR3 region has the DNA TGCGCCAGCAGCTTGCAACGGGAGTGGACAGATACGCAGTATTTT.

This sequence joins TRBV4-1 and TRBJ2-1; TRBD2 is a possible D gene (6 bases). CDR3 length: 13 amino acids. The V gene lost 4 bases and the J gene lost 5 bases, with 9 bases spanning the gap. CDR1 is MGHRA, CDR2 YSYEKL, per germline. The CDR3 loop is CASSPRLDNEQFF. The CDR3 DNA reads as TGCGCCAGCAGCCCGCGACTAGACAATGAGCAGTTCTTC.

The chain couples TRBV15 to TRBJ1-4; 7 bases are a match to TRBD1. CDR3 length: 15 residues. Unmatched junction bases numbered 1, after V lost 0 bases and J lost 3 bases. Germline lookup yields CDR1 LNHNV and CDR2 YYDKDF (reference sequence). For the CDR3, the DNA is TGTGCCACCAGCAGAGAACAGGGGCCTAATGAAAAACTGTTTTTT. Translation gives CATSREQGPNEKLFF.

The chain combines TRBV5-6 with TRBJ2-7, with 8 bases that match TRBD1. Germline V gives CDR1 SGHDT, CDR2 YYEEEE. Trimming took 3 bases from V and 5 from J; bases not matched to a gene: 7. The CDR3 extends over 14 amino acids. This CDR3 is CASSSRTGFHEQYF. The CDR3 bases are TGTGCCAGCAGCTCGAGGACAGGGTTCCACGAGCAGTACTTC.

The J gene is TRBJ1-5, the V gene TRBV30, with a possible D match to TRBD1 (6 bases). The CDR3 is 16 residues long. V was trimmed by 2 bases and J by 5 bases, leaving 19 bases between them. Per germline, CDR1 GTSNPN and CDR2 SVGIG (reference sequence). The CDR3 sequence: CAWSRGTGTIDQPQHF. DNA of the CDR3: TGTGCCTGGAGTAGGGGGACGGGCACCATCGATCAGCCCCAGCATTTT.

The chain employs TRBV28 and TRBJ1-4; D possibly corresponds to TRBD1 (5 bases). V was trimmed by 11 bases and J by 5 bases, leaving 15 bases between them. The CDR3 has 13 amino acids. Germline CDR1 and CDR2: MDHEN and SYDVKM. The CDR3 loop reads CACYAGRNEKLFF. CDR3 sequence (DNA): TGTGCCTGCTATGCGGGACGGAATGAAAAACTGTTTTTT.

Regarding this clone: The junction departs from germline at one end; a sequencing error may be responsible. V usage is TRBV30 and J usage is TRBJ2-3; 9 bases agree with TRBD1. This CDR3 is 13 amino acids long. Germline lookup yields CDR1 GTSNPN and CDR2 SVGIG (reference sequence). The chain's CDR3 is CAWTYAGTGFLRF. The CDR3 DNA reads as TGTGCCTGGACTTATGCCGGGACAGGGTTCTTGAGGTTT. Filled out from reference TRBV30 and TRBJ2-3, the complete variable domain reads SQTIHQWPATLVQPVGSPLSLECTVEGTSNPNLYWYRQAAGRGLQLLFYSVGIGQISSEVPQNLSASRPQDRQFILSSKKLLLSDSGFYLCAWTYAGTGFLRFGPGTRLTVL.

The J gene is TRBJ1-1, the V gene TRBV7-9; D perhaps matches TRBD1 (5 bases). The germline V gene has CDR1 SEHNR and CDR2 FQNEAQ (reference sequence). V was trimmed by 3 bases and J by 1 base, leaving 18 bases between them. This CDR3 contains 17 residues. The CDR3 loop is CASSFSLIQGSNTEAFF. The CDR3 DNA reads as TGTGCCAGCAGCTTTTCTCTTATTCAGGGCTCGAACACTGAAGCTTTCTTT.

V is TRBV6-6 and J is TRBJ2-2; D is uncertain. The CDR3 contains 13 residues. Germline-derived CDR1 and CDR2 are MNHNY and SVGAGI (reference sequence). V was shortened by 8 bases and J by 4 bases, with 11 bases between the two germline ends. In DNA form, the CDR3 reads TGTGCCAGCGGGCGAACACTCACCGGGGAGCTGTTTTTT. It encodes CASGRTLTGELFF.

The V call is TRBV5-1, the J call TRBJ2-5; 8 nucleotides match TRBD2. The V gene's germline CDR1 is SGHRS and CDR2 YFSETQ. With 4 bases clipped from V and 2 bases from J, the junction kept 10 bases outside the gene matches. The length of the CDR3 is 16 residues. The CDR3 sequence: CASSPAGGGPQETQYF. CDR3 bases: TGCGCCAGCAGCCCGGCGGGCGGGGGGCCGCAAGAGACCCAGTACTTC.

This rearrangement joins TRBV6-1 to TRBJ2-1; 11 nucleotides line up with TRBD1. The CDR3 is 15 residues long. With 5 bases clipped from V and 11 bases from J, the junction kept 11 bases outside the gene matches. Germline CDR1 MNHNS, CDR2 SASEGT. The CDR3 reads CASSKHRDRGTKQFF. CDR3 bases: TGTGCCAGCAGTAAACACCGGGACAGGGGGACTAAGCAGTTCTTC.

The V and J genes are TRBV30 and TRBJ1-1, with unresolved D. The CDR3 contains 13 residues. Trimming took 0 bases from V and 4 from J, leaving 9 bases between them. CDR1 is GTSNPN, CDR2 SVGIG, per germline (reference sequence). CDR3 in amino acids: CAWSVSSGTEAFF. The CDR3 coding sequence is TGTGCCTGGAGTGTTTCCTCGGGCACTGAAGCTTTCTTT.

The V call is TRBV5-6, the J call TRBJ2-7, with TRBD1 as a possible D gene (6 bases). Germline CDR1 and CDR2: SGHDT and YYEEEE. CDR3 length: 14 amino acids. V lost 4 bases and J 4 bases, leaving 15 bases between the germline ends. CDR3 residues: CASSLLRGLYEQYF. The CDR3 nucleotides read TGTGCCAGCAGCCTCCTCAGGGGATTGTACGAGCAGTACTTC.

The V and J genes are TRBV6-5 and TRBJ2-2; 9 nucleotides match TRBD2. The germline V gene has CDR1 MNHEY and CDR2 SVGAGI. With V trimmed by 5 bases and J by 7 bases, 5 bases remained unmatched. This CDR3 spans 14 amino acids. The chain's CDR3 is CASSKGLAYGELFF. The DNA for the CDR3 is TGTGCCAGCAGTAAGGGACTAGCTTACGGGGAGCTGTTTTTT.

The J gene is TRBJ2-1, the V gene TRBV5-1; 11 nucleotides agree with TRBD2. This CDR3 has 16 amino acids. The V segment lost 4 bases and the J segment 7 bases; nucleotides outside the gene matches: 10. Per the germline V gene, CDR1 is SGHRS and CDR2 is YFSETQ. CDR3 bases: TGCGCCAGCAGCCCTAGGACTAGCGGGTCGGGGAATGAGCAGTTCTTC. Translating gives CASSPRTSGSGNEQFF.

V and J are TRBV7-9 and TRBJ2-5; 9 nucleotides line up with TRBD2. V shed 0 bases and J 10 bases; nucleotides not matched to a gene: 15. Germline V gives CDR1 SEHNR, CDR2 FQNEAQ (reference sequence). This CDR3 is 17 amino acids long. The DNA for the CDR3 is TGTGCCAGCAGCTTAGCCCTCCTGACTAGCGGAAGAGGGGACCAGTACTTC. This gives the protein CASSLALLTSGRGDQYF.

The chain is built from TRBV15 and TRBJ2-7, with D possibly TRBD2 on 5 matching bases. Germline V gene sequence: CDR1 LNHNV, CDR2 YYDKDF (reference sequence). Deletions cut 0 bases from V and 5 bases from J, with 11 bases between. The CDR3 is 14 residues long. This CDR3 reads CATSREGRSHEQYF. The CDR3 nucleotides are TGTGCCACCAGCAGAGAAGGGAGATCCCACGAGCAGTACTTC.

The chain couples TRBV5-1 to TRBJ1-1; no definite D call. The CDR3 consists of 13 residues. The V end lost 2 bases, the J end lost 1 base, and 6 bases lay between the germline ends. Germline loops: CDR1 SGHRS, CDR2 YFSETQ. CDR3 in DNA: TGCGCCAGCAGCTTTACCGGGAACACTGAAGCTTTCTTT. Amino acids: CASSFTGNTEAFF.

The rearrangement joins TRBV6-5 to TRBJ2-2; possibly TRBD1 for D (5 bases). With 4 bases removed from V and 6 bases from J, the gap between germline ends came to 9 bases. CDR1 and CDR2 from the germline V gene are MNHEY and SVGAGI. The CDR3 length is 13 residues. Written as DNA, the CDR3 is TGTGCCAGCAGTTTGGGGCTCCCCGGGGAGCTGTTTTTT. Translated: CASSLGLPGELFF.

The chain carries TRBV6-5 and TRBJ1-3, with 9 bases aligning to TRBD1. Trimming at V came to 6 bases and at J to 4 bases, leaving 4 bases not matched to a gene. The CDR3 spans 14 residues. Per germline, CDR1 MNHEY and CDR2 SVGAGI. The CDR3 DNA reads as TGTGCCAGCAGGAGTGGGACAGGGGGAAACACCATATATTTT. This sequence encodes CASRSGTGGNTIYF.

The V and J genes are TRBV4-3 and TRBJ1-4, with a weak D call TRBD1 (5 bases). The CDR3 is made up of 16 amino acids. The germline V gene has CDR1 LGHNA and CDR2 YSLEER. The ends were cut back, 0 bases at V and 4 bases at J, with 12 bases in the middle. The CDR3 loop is CASSQDWQGYNEKLFF. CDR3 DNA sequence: TGCGCCAGCAGCCAAGATTGGCAGGGTTATAATGAAAAACTGTTTTTT.

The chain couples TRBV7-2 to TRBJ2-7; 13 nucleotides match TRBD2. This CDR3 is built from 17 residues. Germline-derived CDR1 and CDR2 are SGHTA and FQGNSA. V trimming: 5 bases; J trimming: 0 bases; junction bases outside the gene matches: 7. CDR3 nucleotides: TGTGCCAGCAGCAAACTAGCGGGAGGGGGGGCCTCCTACGAGCAGTACTTC. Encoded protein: CASSKLAGGGASYEQYF.

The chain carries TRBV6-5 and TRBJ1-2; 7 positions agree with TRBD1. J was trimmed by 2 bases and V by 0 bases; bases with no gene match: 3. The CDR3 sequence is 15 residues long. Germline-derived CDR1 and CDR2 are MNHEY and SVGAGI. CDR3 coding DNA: TGTGCCAGCAGTTACTCACGGGGACAGAACTATGGCTACACCTTC. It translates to CASSYSRGQNYGYTF.

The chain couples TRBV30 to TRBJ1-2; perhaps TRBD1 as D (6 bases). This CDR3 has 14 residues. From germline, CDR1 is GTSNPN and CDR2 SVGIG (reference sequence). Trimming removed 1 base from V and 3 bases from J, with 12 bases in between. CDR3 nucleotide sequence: TGTGCCTGGAGTGCGGCAGGGGCCTACTATGGCTACACCTTC. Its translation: CAWSAAGAYYGYTF.

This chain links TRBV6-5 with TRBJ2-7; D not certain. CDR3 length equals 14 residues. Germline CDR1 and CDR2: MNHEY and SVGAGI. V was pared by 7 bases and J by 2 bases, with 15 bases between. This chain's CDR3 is CASTPSLNPYEQYF. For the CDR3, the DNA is TGTGCCAGCACCCCATCACTCAACCCCTACGAGCAGTACTTC.

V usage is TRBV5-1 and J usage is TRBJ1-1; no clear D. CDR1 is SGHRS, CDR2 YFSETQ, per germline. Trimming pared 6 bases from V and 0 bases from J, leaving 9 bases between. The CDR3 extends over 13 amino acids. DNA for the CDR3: TGCGCCAGCACGGACTCCGTGAACACTGAAGCTTTCTTT. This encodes CASTDSVNTEAFF.

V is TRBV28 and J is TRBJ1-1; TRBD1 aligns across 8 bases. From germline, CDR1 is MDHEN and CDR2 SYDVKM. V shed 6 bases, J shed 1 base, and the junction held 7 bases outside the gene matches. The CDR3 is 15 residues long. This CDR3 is CASRSPGTGNTEAFF. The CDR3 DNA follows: TGTGCCAGCAGGTCTCCCGGGACAGGGAACACTGAAGCTTTCTTT.

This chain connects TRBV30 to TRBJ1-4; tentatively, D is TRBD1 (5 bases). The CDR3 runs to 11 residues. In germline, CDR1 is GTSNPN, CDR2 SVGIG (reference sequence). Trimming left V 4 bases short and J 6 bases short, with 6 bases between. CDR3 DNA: TGTGCCTGGACCAGGGATGAAAAACTGTTTTTT. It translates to CAWTRDEKLFF.

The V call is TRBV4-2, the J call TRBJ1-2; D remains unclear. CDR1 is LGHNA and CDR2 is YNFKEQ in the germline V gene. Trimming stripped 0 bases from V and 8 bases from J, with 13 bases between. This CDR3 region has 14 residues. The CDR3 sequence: CASSQDPPRVGYTF. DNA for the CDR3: TGTGCCAGCAGCCAAGATCCCCCCCGTGTAGGCTACACCTTC.

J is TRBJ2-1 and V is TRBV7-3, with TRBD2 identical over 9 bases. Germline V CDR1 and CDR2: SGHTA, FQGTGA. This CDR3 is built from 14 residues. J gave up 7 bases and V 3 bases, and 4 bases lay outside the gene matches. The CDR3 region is CASSLAGGRNEQFF. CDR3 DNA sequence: TGTGCCAGCAGCTTGGCGGGGGGGAGGAATGAGCAGTTCTTC.